The T cell receptor beta chain under discussion was sequenced for a study of synovial regulatory T cells in juvenile arthritis. Using immunoSEQ multiplex PCR, the repertoire was profiled, and TCRdb retains in-frame clones only, with some absent. This table holds 8,000 to 10,000 clones. This clonotype originated in a donor under 30 with juvenile idiopathic arthritis. Sequencing used Treg cells from blood. Subset: remaining (HLA-DR-negative) circulating blood Treg cells.

The CDR3 spells CASSHTVNTEAFF. The rearrangement links TRBV19 to TRBJ1-1. CDR1 is LNHDA and CDR2 is SQIVND in the germline V gene (reference sequence). The CDR3 is made up of 13 amino acids. No nucleotide data were recorded. The complete variable domain, with remaining parts taken from reference TRBV19 and TRBJ1-1, reads DGGITQSPKYLFRKEGQNVTLSCEQNLNHDAMYWYRQDPGQGLRLIYYSQIVNDFQKGDIAEGYSVSREKKESFPLTVTSAQKNPTAFYLCASSHTVNTEAFFGQGTRLTVV.